This TCR beta chain came from a study of a mutant IDH1 vaccine in newly diagnosed glioma. Across the whole study: Across weeks 1, 3, 5, 7, 11, 15, 19 and 23, patients received a vaccination each time, eight in all. Patients were started on vaccination 4-6 weeks after radiotherapy alone, or with temozolomide cycles. Prior therapy was radiotherapy, temozolomide, or both; most received both.

The method was immunoSEQ multiplex PCR; TCRdb's version includes in-frame clones alone and lacks a portion of them. The profile shows more than 55,000 clones, 80% to 85% of them singletons. The germline V and J ends were trimmed by 1 base and 1 base, with 4 bases remaining between them. The CDR3 length is 13 residues. Germline CDR1 is SGHTA and CDR2 is FQGNSA. Worth noting for this clone: Its antigen is not known.

Time point: week 23, last vaccination. What each vaccine dose contained was 300 ug of mutant IDH1 20-mer peptide, accompanied by topical imiquimod. The material was PBMCs, obtained from a glioma patient whose treatment included an IDH1 peptide vaccine. This chain uses TRBV7-2 with TRBJ2-5, with D uncertain. This TCR derives from a middle-aged woman with glioma. Some clones in this sample may be carry-over from other donors' samples. This chain's CDR3 is CASSLEAQETQYF. The CDR3 region has the DNA TGTGCCAGCAGCTTAGAAGCCCAAGAGACCCAGTACTTC.